This entry concerns a single T cell receptor beta chain. Its antigen is not known. This record comes from a study of CD8+ T cells in alopecia areata. Whole-study context: The study gave tofacitinib for 6 to 18 months, then 6 months off drug. Study outcomes and limitations: Clonality was higher in lesional than normal scalp, especially in alopecia totalis/universalis. TCR sharing was clearer in mice than between patients, perhaps partly owing to patient HLA diversity.

Between the trimmed V and J ends, which lost 5 bases and 4 bases, there was a span of 18 bases. The CDR3 totals 16 residues. Germline lookup yields CDR1 LNHDA and CDR2 SQIVND (reference sequence). The sequencing template was cDNA reverse transcribed from extracted RNA. Measured with immunoSEQ multiplex PCR; TCRdb has only the in-frame clones, and not every one. The sample yields under 300,000 clones, 67% seen once. The rearrangement links TRBV19 to TRBJ2-1; no firm D call. The material sequenced was CD4+ T cells sorted from blood, taken at week 0. The source of this sequence is a human donor with alopecia areata. The CDR3 here is CASSPVEGGGYNEQFF. As DNA, the CDR3 is TGTGCCAGTAGTCCCGTGGAAGGCGGCGGATACAATGAGCAGTTCTTC.